Below are 2 T cell receptor beta chains sequenced from a single sample in a study of CD8 T cells in ankylosing spondylitis. Notes on the study in general: Characteristic of ankylosing spondylitis blood, it appeared, was a TCR beta motif comprising roughly 8 highly homologous variants.

From the 5' RACE reads, TCRdb called clonotypes with MiXCR, one entry per CDR3 protein. The sample records about 450,000 distinct CDR3 sequences, 25% to 30% being singletons. Their antigen targets remain unknown. What was sequenced was blood, either unsorted or a sorted T cell fraction (not recorded which). The source is a male donor with ankylosing spondylitis.

In this sample, this clonotype turned up a few times. DNA of the CDR3: TGTGCCAGCAGCACATCGGGACAGCATGGGACTGAAGCTTTCTTT. It specifies CASSTSGQHGTEAFF. The rearrangement uses TRBV7-2 and TRBJ1-1, with 7 bases lining up with TRBD1. Germline values: CDR1 SGHTA, CDR2 FQGNSA. This CDR3 has 15 amino acids. With V trimmed by 5 bases and J by 5 bases, 11 bases remained unmatched.

This clonotype was observed a handful of times. The chain is built from TRBV5-1 and TRBJ1-1; weak D call: TRBD1 (5 bases). There are 13 residues in the CDR3. V lost 4 bases to trimming and J lost 2 bases, with 9 bases between them. Germline assignment: CDR1 SGHRS and CDR2 YFSETQ. CDR3 in amino acids: CASSPGDNTEAFF. In nucleotides, the CDR3 is TGCGCCAGCAGCCCCGGGGACAACACTGAAGCTTTCTTT.